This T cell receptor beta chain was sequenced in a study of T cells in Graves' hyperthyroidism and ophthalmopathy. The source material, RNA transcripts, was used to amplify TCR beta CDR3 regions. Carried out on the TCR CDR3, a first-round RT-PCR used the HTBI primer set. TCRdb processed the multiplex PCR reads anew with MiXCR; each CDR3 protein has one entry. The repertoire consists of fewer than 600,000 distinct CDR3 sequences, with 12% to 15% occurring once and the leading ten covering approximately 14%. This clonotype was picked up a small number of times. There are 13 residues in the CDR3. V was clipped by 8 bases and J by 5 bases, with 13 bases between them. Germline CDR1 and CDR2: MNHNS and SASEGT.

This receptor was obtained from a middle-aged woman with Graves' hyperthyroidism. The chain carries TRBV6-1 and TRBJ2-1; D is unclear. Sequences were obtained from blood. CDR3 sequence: CASQFGPHNEQFF. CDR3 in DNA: TGTGCCAGCCAATTCGGGCCCCACAATGAGCAGTTCTTC.